A selection of T cell receptor beta chains follows, all from one sample in a study of blood T cell repertoires in COVID-19. Produced via immunoSEQ multiplex PCR; TCRdb's table is partial and in-frame only. In the table there are some 170,000 clones, approximately 85% of which are singletons. The sequenced sample was peripheral blood. These receptor sequences come from a man aged 55 to 70 with active or convalescent COVID-19. Each CDR3 is given with its conserved first and last residue. Each record gives: D gene, J gene, clone size, V gene, CDR3 protein, CDR3 DNA. A D gene is named only where the DNA matches it firmly. Not all rows give a size; the values are once, few, many and, for expanded clones, a class.

d_call: TRBD1
j_call: TRBJ1-5
clone_size: NA
v_call: TRBV5-6
cdr3_aa: CASSLGGQGSNQPQHF
cdr3_nt: TGTGCCAGCAGCTTGGGGGGACAGGGAAGCAATCAGCCCCAGCATTTT

d_call: NA
j_call: TRBJ1-4
clone_size: NA
v_call: TRBV5-4
cdr3_aa: CASSSQKQPAYEKLFF
cdr3_nt: TGTGCCAGCAGCTCTCAAAAACAGCCCGCATATGAAAAACTGTTTTTT

d_call: TRBD2
j_call: TRBJ2-7
clone_size: once
v_call: TRBV3-1/TRBV3-2
cdr3_aa: CASSQGLSRGANEQYF
cdr3_nt: TGTGCCAGCAGCCAAGGACTCTCGCGGGGGGCCAACGAGCAGTACTTC

d_call: NA
j_call: TRBJ2-2
clone_size: NA
v_call: TRBV11-2
cdr3_aa: CASSLMSGVNTGELFF
cdr3_nt: TGTGCCAGCAGCTTGATGTCAGGGGTGAACACCGGGGAGCTGTTTTTT

d_call: NA
j_call: TRBJ2-3
clone_size: NA
v_call: TRBV5-4
cdr3_aa: CASSLYGGGGTDTQYF
cdr3_nt: TGTGCCAGCAGCTTGTATGGGGGAGGAGGCACAGATACGCAGTATTTT

d_call: TRBD2
j_call: TRBJ2-5
clone_size: NA
v_call: TRBV2
cdr3_aa: CASSEARASGGPETQYF
cdr3_nt: TGTGCCAGCAGTGAAGCGCGGGCTAGCGGGGGACCGGAGACCCAGTACTTC

d_call: TRBD1
j_call: TRBJ1-4
clone_size: NA
v_call: TRBV2
cdr3_aa: CASRRTGVRLFF
cdr3_nt: TGTGCCAGCAGGAGGACAGGGGTACGGCTGTTTTTT

d_call: TRBD1
j_call: TRBJ2-5
clone_size: once
v_call: TRBV2
cdr3_aa: CASIQGDRRKTQYF
cdr3_nt: TGTGCCAGCATCCAAGGGGACAGGCGGAAGACCCAGTACTTC

d_call: TRBD1
j_call: TRBJ1-1
clone_size: NA
v_call: TRBV28
cdr3_aa: CASSPPPGQGATEAFF
cdr3_nt: TGTGCCAGCAGCCCCCCCCCGGGACAGGGGGCTACTGAAGCTTTCTTT

d_call: TRBD1
j_call: TRBJ1-3
clone_size: NA
v_call: TRBV15
cdr3_aa: CATSRERAGTASSGNTIYF
cdr3_nt: TGTGCCACCAGCAGAGAGAGAGCCGGGACAGCGAGCTCTGGAAACACCATATATTTT

d_call: NA
j_call: TRBJ1-3
clone_size: many
v_call: TRBV12-3/TRBV12-4
cdr3_aa: CASSLWRGNTIYF
cdr3_nt: TGTGCCAGCAGTTTATGGAGGGGAAACACCATATATTTT

d_call: TRBD1
j_call: TRBJ1-1
clone_size: NA
v_call: TRBV5-4
cdr3_aa: CASSWGQEYSEAFF
cdr3_nt: TGTGCCAGCAGCTGGGGACAGGAGTACTCTGAAGCTTTCTTT

d_call: NA
j_call: TRBJ2-3
clone_size: NA
v_call: TRBV5-6
cdr3_aa: CASSYRDTTDTQYF
cdr3_nt: TGTGCCAGCAGCTACCGGGACACTACAGATACGCAGTATTTT

d_call: NA
j_call: TRBJ2-5
clone_size: NA
v_call: TRBV7-8
cdr3_aa: CASSQGQPTGETQYF
cdr3_nt: TGTGCCAGCAGCCAAGGACAGCCGACGGGGGAGACCCAGTACTTC

d_call: TRBD1
j_call: TRBJ2-7
clone_size: NA
v_call: TRBV18
cdr3_aa: CASSSTGTGGREQYF
cdr3_nt: TGTGCCAGCTCATCGACCGGGACAGGGGGCAGAGAGCAGTACTTC

d_call: NA
j_call: TRBJ1-2
clone_size: NA
v_call: TRBV14
cdr3_aa: CASSQGTGYNYGYTF
cdr3_nt: TGTGCCAGCAGCCAAGGAACAGGGTACAACTATGGCTACACCTTC

d_call: TRBD1
j_call: TRBJ1-1
clone_size: NA
v_call: TRBV29-1
cdr3_aa: CSADRGLTEAFF
cdr3_nt: TGCAGCGCCGACAGGGGGCTCACTGAAGCTTTCTTT

d_call: TRBD1
j_call: TRBJ1-2
clone_size: few
v_call: TRBV5-1
cdr3_aa: CASSPYTTGEGYTF
cdr3_nt: TGCGCCAGCAGCCCATACACGACAGGGGAAGGCTACACCTTC

d_call: TRBD2
j_call: TRBJ2-1
clone_size: once
v_call: TRBV28
cdr3_aa: CASRAGLSGHYNEQFF
cdr3_nt: TGTGCCAGCAGGGCGGGACTATCGGGGCACTACAATGAGCAGTTCTTC

d_call: NA
j_call: TRBJ1-3
clone_size: few
v_call: TRBV5-4
cdr3_aa: CATKNGLLSGNTIYF
cdr3_nt: TGCGCAACGAAAAATGGACTCCTCTCTGGAAACACCATATATTTT

d_call: NA
j_call: TRBJ2-3
clone_size: NA
v_call: TRBV10-1
cdr3_aa: CASSDLTDTQYF
cdr3_nt: TGCGCCAGCAGTGACCTCACAGATACGCAGTATTTT

d_call: NA
j_call: TRBJ2-7
clone_size: few
v_call: TRBV28
cdr3_aa: CASWGRRSYEQYF
cdr3_nt: TGTGCCAGCTGGGGCAGGCGCTCCTACGAGCAGTACTTC

d_call: NA
j_call: TRBJ2-2
clone_size: NA
v_call: TRBV28
cdr3_aa: CASSRRTPGTGELFF
cdr3_nt: TGTGCCAGCAGTAGACGGACACCAGGCACCGGGGAGCTGTTTTTT

d_call: TRBD2
j_call: TRBJ2-1
clone_size: NA
v_call: TRBV7-2
cdr3_aa: CASSLEGTSGYNEQFF
cdr3_nt: TGTGCCAGCAGCTTAGAGGGGACTAGCGGCTACAATGAGCAGTTCTTC

d_call: TRBD1
j_call: TRBJ1-4
clone_size: NA
v_call: TRBV10-3
cdr3_aa: CAIRGQGDEKLFF
cdr3_nt: TGTGCCATCAGAGGACAGGGAGATGAAAAACTGTTTTTT

d_call: TRBD2
j_call: TRBJ2-3
clone_size: few
v_call: TRBV7-9
cdr3_aa: CASSLTSGDTQYF
cdr3_nt: TGTGCCAGCAGCTTGACTAGCGGGGATACGCAGTATTTT

d_call: NA
j_call: TRBJ1-5
clone_size: NA
v_call: TRBV6-4
cdr3_aa: CASSSSQGSQPQHF
cdr3_nt: TGTGCCAGCAGTTCATCCCAGGGATCCCAGCCCCAGCATTTT

d_call: NA
j_call: TRBJ1-6
clone_size: NA
v_call: TRBV21-1
cdr3_aa: CASSRTRGLPSPLHF
cdr3_nt: TGTGCCAGCAGCAGGACCAGGGGGCTCCCTTCACCCCTCCACTTT

d_call: TRBD1
j_call: TRBJ1-3
clone_size: NA
v_call: TRBV7-2
cdr3_aa: CASSPQGASSGNTIYF
cdr3_nt: TGTGCCAGCAGCCCCCAGGGGGCTAGCTCTGGAAACACCATATATTTT

d_call: NA
j_call: TRBJ1-2
clone_size: many
v_call: TRBV28
cdr3_aa: CASSSDRSNYGYTF
cdr3_nt: TGTGCCAGCAGTTCTGACAGGTCTAACTATGGCTACACCTTC

d_call: NA
j_call: TRBJ1-2
clone_size: NA
v_call: TRBV6-1
cdr3_aa: CASSEGQANYGYTF
cdr3_nt: TGTGCCAGCAGTGAAGGCCAGGCTAACTATGGCTACACCTTC

d_call: TRBD1
j_call: TRBJ2-4
clone_size: NA
v_call: TRBV2
cdr3_aa: CASTSDRAAKNIQYF
cdr3_nt: TGTGCCAGCACCTCCGACAGGGCCGCCAAAAACATTCAGTACTTC

d_call: NA
j_call: TRBJ1-4
clone_size: NA
v_call: TRBV7-9
cdr3_aa: CASSPLSGRSETLREKLFF
cdr3_nt: TGTGCCAGCAGCCCTCTATCGGGTCGGTCGGAAACTTTGCGGGAAAAACTGTTTTTT

d_call: TRBD2
j_call: TRBJ2-2
clone_size: NA
v_call: TRBV11-2
cdr3_aa: CASSFRAGGTGELFF
cdr3_nt: TGTGCCAGCAGCTTTAGAGCGGGAGGAACCGGGGAGCTGTTTTTT

d_call: TRBD2
j_call: TRBJ2-3
clone_size: NA
v_call: TRBV2
cdr3_aa: CASSSGTDTQYF
cdr3_nt: TGTGCCAGCAGTAGCGGGACTGATACGCAGTATTTT

d_call: TRBD2
j_call: TRBJ2-7
clone_size: NA
v_call: TRBV7-2
cdr3_aa: CASSLGLASYEQYF
cdr3_nt: TGTGCCAGCAGCTTAGGACTAGCCTCCTACGAGCAGTACTTC

d_call: NA
j_call: TRBJ2-3
clone_size: NA
v_call: TRBV18
cdr3_aa: CASTRGGSSTDTQYF
cdr3_nt: TGTGCCAGCACTCGAGGGGGATCTAGCACAGATACGCAGTATTTT

d_call: NA
j_call: TRBJ2-1
clone_size: NA
v_call: TRBV14
cdr3_aa: CASSQDLASSYNEQFF
cdr3_nt: TGTGCCAGCAGCCAAGATTTGGCTAGCTCCTACAATGAGCAGTTCTTC

d_call: NA
j_call: TRBJ2-5
clone_size: NA
v_call: TRBV3-1/TRBV3-2
cdr3_aa: CASSQESHRETQYF
cdr3_nt: TGTGCCAGCAGCCAAGAATCCCACCGGGAGACCCAGTACTTC

d_call: NA
j_call: TRBJ1-1
clone_size: once
v_call: TRBV7-3
cdr3_aa: CASSLSQGSEAFF
cdr3_nt: TGTGCCAGCAGCTTATCCCAGGGGTCTGAAGCTTTCTTT

d_call: NA
j_call: TRBJ2-2
clone_size: NA
v_call: TRBV5-1
cdr3_aa: CASSLGAQLSGELFF
cdr3_nt: TGCGCCAGCAGCTTGGGGGCTCAGCTGTCCGGGGAGCTGTTTTTT

d_call: TRBD2
j_call: TRBJ2-7
clone_size: NA
v_call: TRBV7-2
cdr3_aa: CASSLSQAGYSYEQYF
cdr3_nt: TGTGCCAGCAGCTTATCCCAAGCGGGGTACTCCTACGAGCAGTACTTC